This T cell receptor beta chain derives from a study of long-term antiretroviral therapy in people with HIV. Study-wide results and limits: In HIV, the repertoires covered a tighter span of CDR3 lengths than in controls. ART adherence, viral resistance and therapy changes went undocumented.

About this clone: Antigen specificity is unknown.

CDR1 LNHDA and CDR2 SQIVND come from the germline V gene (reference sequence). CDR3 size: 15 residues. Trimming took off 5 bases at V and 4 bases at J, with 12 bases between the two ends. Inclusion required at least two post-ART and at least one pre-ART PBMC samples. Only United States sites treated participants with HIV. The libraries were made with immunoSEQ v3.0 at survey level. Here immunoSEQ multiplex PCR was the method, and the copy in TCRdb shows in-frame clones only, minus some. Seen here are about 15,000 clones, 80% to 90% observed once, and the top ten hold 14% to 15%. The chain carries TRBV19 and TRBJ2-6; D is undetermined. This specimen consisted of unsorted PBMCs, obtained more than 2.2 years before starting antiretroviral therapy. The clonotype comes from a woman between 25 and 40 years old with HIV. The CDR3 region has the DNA TGTGCCAGTAGTTTGAGTTTCAACGGGGCCAACGTCCTGACTTTC. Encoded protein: CASSLSFNGANVLTF.